This is a list of T cell receptor beta chains from one sample in a study of post-analysis software for immune sequencing data. Each CDR3 protein gets one entry after TCRdb re-called the PCR reads with MiXCR. The table records 740,000 or so distinct CDR3 sequences, roughly 58% of them present only once. Sequencing input: blood. Source of these receptors: a girl aged 10 to 17 with multiple sclerosis. Each CDR3 is given with its conserved first and last residue. The D gene is left open where the match is weak. Part of the rows lack a size; the others show once, few, many or a class for expanded clones.

V gene	clone size	J gene	D gene	CDR3 protein	CDR3 DNA
TRBV5-1	NA	TRBJ2-1	NA	CASSSTPGDPDHEQFF	TGCGCCAGCAGCTCGACCCCAGGGGACCCGGATCATGAGCAGTTCTTC
TRBV7-9	once	TRBJ2-7	NA	CASSFRVSEQYF	TGTGCCAGCAGCTTCCGAGTCAGCGAGCAGTACTTC
TRBV12-3/TRBV12-4	NA	TRBJ2-3	TRBD1	CASRKTGADTQYF	TGTGCCAGCAGAAAAACAGGGGCAGATACGCAGTATTTT
TRBV5-1	NA	TRBJ2-7	NA	CASSLTIGTAPYEQYF	TGCGCCAGCAGCTTAACAATCGGGACGGCCCCCTACGAGCAGTACTTC
TRBV20-1	few	TRBJ1-2	TRBD1	CSADRVGYTF	TGCAGTGCCGACAGGGTTGGCTACACCTTC
TRBV9	few	TRBJ1-2	TRBD1	CASSATPGGPRSIYGYTF	TGTGCCAGCAGCGCAACCCCAGGGGGACCCAGATCAATCTATGGCTACACCTTC
TRBV10-2	NA	TRBJ1-5	NA	CASSEDRLNQPQHF	TGCGCCAGCAGTGAGGACAGACTCAATCAGCCCCAGCATTTT
TRBV4-1	NA	TRBJ1-5	NA	CASMAGTANLYSNQPQHF	TGCGCCAGCATGGCTGGCACGGCTAACCTTTATAGCAATCAGCCCCAGCATTTT
TRBV6-5	NA	TRBJ2-3	TRBD1	CASSYSGQSLTDTQYF	TGTGCCAGCAGTTACTCGGGACAGTCTCTCACAGATACGCAGTATTTT
TRBV6-2/TRBV6-3	NA	TRBJ2-7	NA	CASGRPTAPYEQYF	TGTGCCAGCGGGAGACCCACGGCGCCTTACGAGCAGTACTTC
TRBV20-1	NA	TRBJ1-2	TRBD1	CSAEQGEAYGCTF	TGCAGTGCTGAGCAGGGGGAGGCCTATGGCTGCACCTTC
TRBV2	NA	TRBJ1-2	TRBD1	CASSWDRAYGYTF	TGTGCCAGCAGCTGGGACAGGGCCTATGGCTACACCTTC
TRBV20-1	NA	TRBJ1-2	NA	CSASPAGATYGYTF	TGCAGTGCTAGTCCCGCGGGTGCTACCTATGGCTACACCTTC
TRBV7-2	few	TRBJ1-5	NA	CASSLAKGTQHF	TGTGCCAGCAGCTTAGCGAAGGGCACCCAGCATTTT